These T cell receptor beta chains were read from a single sample in a study of control samples from healthy donors and cancer patients. The protocol was immunoSEQ multiplex PCR, while the TCRdb copy is restricted to in-frame clones and leaves out a portion. Recorded for this sample: 150,000 to 200,000 clones. The material sequenced was blood. These receptors originate from a woman in her twenties or thirties in good health. Both conserved end residues are part of each CDR3. The order of the fields is J gene, V gene, D gene, CDR3 protein, CDR3 DNA. A D gene is named only where the DNA matches it firmly.

>TRBJ1-1|TRBV2|TRBD1
CASSETGVHTEAFF
TGTGCCAGCAGTGAGACAGGGGTCCACACTGAAGCTTTCTTT
>TRBJ1-2|TRBV4-1|.
CASSQDIVMGGAYGYTF
TGCGCCAGCAGCCAAGACATAGTAATGGGAGGAGCCTATGGCTACACCTTC
>TRBJ1-6|TRBV28|.
CASSLGIYDPPLHF
TGTGCCAGCAGTCTGGGGATCTATGACCCACCCCTCCACTTT
>TRBJ2-7|TRBV7-2|TRBD2
CASSLMPGGSSYEQYF
TGTGCCAGCAGCCTGATGCCGGGGGGAAGTTCCTACGAGCAGTACTTC
>TRBJ2-6|TRBV4-1|.
CASSRGTGASGANVLTF
TGCGCCAGCAGCAGGGGGACCGGGGCCTCTGGGGCCAACGTCCTGACTTTC
>TRBJ2-7|TRBV9|.
CASSVGFGEQYF
TGTGCCAGCAGCGTAGGGTTTGGCGAGCAGTACTTC
>TRBJ1-1|TRBV11-2|.
CASSRVTGSAEAFF
TGTGCCAGCAGCCGAGTCACAGGGAGCGCTGAAGCTTTCTTT
>TRBJ2-5|TRBV19|TRBD2
CASSPQGLAQETQYF
TGTGCCAGTAGTCCCCAGGGACTAGCGCAAGAGACCCAGTACTTC
>TRBJ2-7|TRBV10-1|.
CASSEWKGATYEQYF
TGCGCCAGCAGTGAGTGGAAAGGGGCGACCTACGAGCAGTACTTC
>TRBJ1-2|TRBV27|.
CASSLWGGDGYTF
TGTGCCAGCAGTTTATGGGGTGGGGATGGCTACACCTTC
>TRBJ1-1|TRBV2|.
CASSGARTEAFF
TGTGCCAGCAGTGGGGCGCGGACCGAAGCTTTCTTT
>TRBJ2-7|TRBV6-5|.
CASTLIPDKAYEQYF
TGTGCCAGCACCCTTATACCCGACAAGGCCTACGAGCAGTACTTC
>TRBJ1-2|TRBV28|.
CASSTNPTGANGYTF
TGTGCCAGCAGTACCAATCCGACAGGTGCGAATGGCTACACCTTC
>TRBJ2-1|TRBV4-2|.
CASSQDLTGGAREQFF
TGTGCCAGCAGCCAAGATCTCACAGGGGGGGCCCGGGAGCAGTTCTTC
>TRBJ1-6|TRBV5-1|.
CASSQSTGTAEVSPLHF
TGCGCCAGCAGCCAAAGCACCGGGACCGCGGAGGTCTCACCCCTCCACTTT
>TRBJ2-7|TRBV7-2|TRBD1
CASSSWDSSYEQYF
TGTGCCAGCAGCTCCTGGGACAGCTCCTACGAGCAGTACTTC
>TRBJ2-1|TRBV1|.
CTSSQDSSVSSYNEQFF
TGCACCAGCAGCCAAGATTCGTCCGTAAGCTCCTACAATGAGCAGTTCTTC
>TRBJ2-3|TRBV5-4|.
CASSLGVGGLTDTQYF
TGTGCCAGCAGCTTGGGAGTCGGGGGGCTCACAGATACGCAGTATTTT
>TRBJ1-1|TRBV7-2|.
CASSNSGSIPEAFF
TGTGCCAGCAGCAATAGCGGGTCTATCCCCGAAGCTTTCTTT
>TRBJ1-1|TRBV7-9|.
CASSSPLNTEAFF
TGTGCCAGCAGCTCGCCCCTTAACACTGAAGCTTTCTTT
>TRBJ1-5|TRBV2|.
CASSENTAPNQPQHF
TGTGCCAGCAGTGAAAATACCGCCCCAAATCAGCCCCAGCATTTT
>TRBJ1-4|TRBV11-2|.
CASSRRGPTNEKLFF
TGTGCCAGCAGCCGTCGGGGCCCAACTAATGAAAAACTGTTTTTT
>TRBJ2-1|TRBV5-1|TRBD1
CATRTGGLNEQFF
TGCGCCACCCGGACAGGTGGACTCAATGAGCAGTTCTTC
>TRBJ1-1|TRBV6-5|.
CASRAGVNTEAFF
TGTGCCAGCAGAGCCGGGGTAAACACTGAAGCTTTCTTT
>TRBJ1-2|TRBV27|TRBD1
CASGAHRGYYYGYTF
TGTGCCAGCGGAGCTCACAGGGGCTACTACTATGGCTACACCTTC
>TRBJ2-1|TRBV5-4|TRBD1
CASSPNSGGTTYNEQFF
TGTGCCAGCAGCCCGAATTCAGGGGGTACTACCTACAATGAGCAGTTCTTC
>TRBJ1-1|TRBV29-1|.
CSVEIQGFEVEAFF
TGCAGCGTTGAGATACAGGGTTTTGAGGTAGAAGCTTTCTTT
>TRBJ1-4|TRBV21-1|.
CASSKALGGQANSTNEKLFF
TGTGCCAGCAGCAAAGCGCTAGGGGGACAGGCGAACTCAACTAATGAAAAACTGTTTTTT
>TRBJ1-1|TRBV5-1|TRBD1
CASSLVVEGAREAFF
TGCGCCAGCAGCTTGGTCGTGGAGGGGGCGAGAGAAGCTTTCTTT
>TRBJ1-5|TRBV12-3/TRBV12-4|.
CASSSGYQPQHF
TGTGCCAGCAGTTCCGGATATCAGCCCCAGCATTTT
>TRBJ1-2|TRBV11-2|.
CASSLDRANYGYTF
TGTGCCAGCAGCTTAGATAGGGCTAACTATGGCTACACCTTC
>TRBJ2-3|TRBV12-3/TRBV12-4|.
CASSFWGADTQYF
TGTGCCAGCAGTTTCTGGGGGGCCGATACGCAGTATTTT
>TRBJ2-3|TRBV6-4|.
CASSDPGADTQYF
TGTGCCAGCAGTGACCCAGGGGCCGATACGCAGTATTTT
>TRBJ1-1|TRBV5-1|.
CASSPGVNTEAFF
TGCGCCAGCAGCCCGGGGGTGAACACTGAAGCTTTCTTT
>TRBJ1-4|TRBV7-9|TRBD1
CASSIGQGREEKLFF
TGTGCCAGCAGCATAGGACAGGGACGGGAAGAAAAACTGTTTTTT
>TRBJ1-5|TRBV6-5|.
CASTDRSQNQPQHF
TGTGCCAGCACCGATCGGTCCCAAAATCAGCCCCAGCATTTT
>TRBJ2-2|TRBV19|.
CASKVASDTGELFF
TGTGCCAGTAAAGTGGCGAGCGACACCGGGGAGCTGTTTTTT
>TRBJ1-4|TRBV15|.
CATSRVKDEKLFF
TGTGCCACCAGCAGAGTTAAGGATGAAAAACTGTTTTTT
>TRBJ1-2|TRBV5-1|.
CASSLDSRYGYTF
TGCGCCAGCAGCTTGGACAGCCGCTATGGCTACACCTTC
>TRBJ2-5|TRBV5-1|.
CASSPLYQETQYF
TGCGCCAGCAGTCCGTTGTACCAAGAGACCCAGTACTTC
>TRBJ1-3|TRBV6-5|.
CASRPGHSGNTIYF
TGTGCCAGCAGACCGGGCCACTCTGGAAACACCATATATTTT
>TRBJ1-6|TRBV21-1|.
CASSKGRGARGNSPLHF
TGTGCCAGCAGCAAAGGGCGGGGGGCAAGGGGGAATTCACCCCTCCACTTT
>TRBJ1-1|TRBV4-1|.
CASSQVAVNTEAFF
TGCGCCAGCAGCCAGGTTGCGGTGAACACTGAAGCTTTCTTT
>TRBJ2-1|TRBV24-1|TRBD2
CATSDGLVNEQFF
TGTGCCACCAGTGACGGACTAGTTAATGAGCAGTTCTTC
>TRBJ1-2|TRBV18|TRBD1
CASSDKTGAPYGYTF
TGTGCCAGCTCAGATAAAACAGGGGCGCCCTATGGCTACACCTTC